Reported below is one TCR beta chain. The data were obtained in a study of CD8 T cells in Susac syndrome. Reverse transcription of 0.5 to 1 ug RNA was performed with random hexamers. It was immunoSEQ multiplex PCR that amplified TCR beta CDR3 across 54 Vbeta and 13 Jbeta. TCRdb passed the immunoSEQ multiplex PCR reads through MiXCR, listing each CDR3 protein once. The sample consists of some 180,000 distinct CDR3 sequences, approximately 95% of them appearing once. The CDR3 extends over 14 amino acids. The V and J ends lost 6 bases and 8 bases respectively, with 19 bases between them. Sequencing of TCR beta covered CD8+ and CD4+ T cells obtained from blood. Controls were age- and sex-matched healthy donors. TEMRA cells were enriched by FACS, while CD8+ and CD4+ T cells were obtained through a negative isolation that was performed magnetically.

Source material: CD4+ T cells from PBMCs. This rearrangement joins TRBV12-3 or TRBV12-4 to TRBJ1-2; a weak D match, TRBD1 (5 bases). The TCR originated in a human donor in good health. CDR3 region: CASSPTVPLGGYTF. In DNA, the CDR3 is TGTGCCAGCAGCCCGACAGTTCCTCTTGGGGGCTACACCTTC.